Sequencing of this TCR beta chain was carried out in a study of identifying expanded T cells in peripheral blood. The study, taken as a whole, reports: Over approximately two and four weeks, about 15 and 19 clones changed, versus 1.2 between replicates.

The protocol was immunoSEQ multiplex PCR, while the TCRdb copy is restricted to in-frame clones and leaves out a portion. This sample carries approximately 110,000 clones, 88% of them seen once, and the ten largest clones take more than 6.5%. In this sample, this clone turned up once. What it binds is unknown. With 1 base removed from V and 0 bases from J, the gap between germline ends came to 17 bases. The CDR3 extends over 18 amino acids. Germline V gene data show CDR1 as LGHNA and CDR2 as YSLEER. Material for sequencing was blood. This TCR was recovered from a person aged 18 to 75 in good health. V gene TRBV4-3 combines with J gene TRBJ2-3; the D is unclear. In DNA form, the CDR3 reads TGCGCCAGCAGCCAAGGGCCCACGGGTAGGTCTAGCACAGATACGCAGTATTTT. This sequence encodes CASSQGPTGRSSTDTQYF.